This entry features one T cell receptor (beta chain) sequence. Its antigen is undetermined. CDR3 length: 14 amino acids. CDR1 SGHKS and CDR2 YYEKEE come from the germline V gene (reference sequence). V lost 4 bases, J lost 3 bases, and 7 bases stayed unmatched. This entry comes from a study of brain T cells in children with intractable seizures. Study findings and constraints: Pre-surgery blood may have been undersampled, hiding some clones. HCMV serostatus was not known, and viral specificity came from CDR3 similarity only.

Clones were sequenced by immunoSEQ multiplex PCR, and TCRdb holds only the in-frame ones, with some missing. Of under 400,000 clones listed, about 93% are singletons. The sample's time point: blood from clinic visit 5 months post-surgery; TSC patient then seizure free. The sequenced cases were selected for having the highest brain T cell transcript signatures. The sequencing used peripheral blood, collected 4 to 5 months after surgery. This receptor was taken from a boy younger than two with tuberous sclerosis and intractable seizures. The chain has TRBV5-5 and TRBJ2-7, with 7 bases identical to TRBD2. CDR3 DNA sequence: TGTGCCAGCAGCCCTGGGACGGGGGGCTACGAGCAGTACTTC. Protein sequence: CASSPGTGGYEQYF.